This T cell receptor beta chain originates from a study of regulatory T cells in long-lasting Graves disease. This clonotype was picked up a small number of times. Its antigen is still unknown. Germline lookup yields CDR1 LGHDT and CDR2 YNNKEL (reference sequence). The CDR3 is made up of 13 amino acids. Trimming took 3 bases from V and 4 from J; bases not matched to a gene: 2. Findings of the study overall: Samples came from peripheral blood alone, without thyroid tissue. Persistent disease exhibited a predilection for TRBV28, TRBJ1-2 and TRBJ2-5. Patients whose Graves' disease persisted exhibited lower TCR diversity than those newly diagnosed.

Time point noted: persistent/refractory GD, antithyroid drugs over 5 years with positive TRAb. From PBMCs, RNA was extracted and then used to make the TCR library. Diagnosing Graves' disease relied on the American Thyroid Association guidelines. For TCR beta, libraries came from iRepertoire HTBI primers and Arm-PCR of CDR3 regions. TCRdb ran MiXCR on the multiplex PCR reads and lists one entry per CDR3 protein. The sample lists fewer than 550,000 distinct CDR3 sequences, about a fifth occurring once. The rearrangement links TRBV3-1 to TRBJ1-2; 7 nucleotides align to TRBD1. The sequence was collected from a female donor with Graves disease. This specimen was peripheral blood mononuclear cells (PBMCs), taken when the disease was refractory, from a patient treated with antithyroid drugs. CDR3 amino acids: CASSHGTVYGYTF. CDR3 nucleotides: TGTGCCAGCAGCCATGGGACAGTCTATGGCTACACCTTC.